Included here is one TCR beta chain sequence, with context. One junction end does not reproduce the germline sequence, and a read error may be involved. CDR3 size: 15 residues. Germline assignment: CDR1 SGHTA and CDR2 FQGNSA. The data stem from a study of blood T cell repertoires in COVID-19. Data came from immunoSEQ multiplex PCR; TCRdb stores just in-frame clones and leaves some out. There are tens of thousands of clones in the sample; roughly 90% occur only once, and about 3.3% lies in the top ten. J is TRBJ2-6 and V is TRBV7-2; a possible D gene is TRBD1 (5 bases). The sample comprised peripheral blood. This clonotype was sampled from a woman between 70 and 85 years old with acute or convalescent COVID-19. The CDR3 nucleotides are TGTGCCAGCAGCTTAGTCAGCAGTGGGGCCAACGTCTTGACTTTC. As protein: CASSLVSSGANVLTF.